This T cell receptor beta chain was obtained from a study of shared clonotypes between healthy human individuals. Germline V gene lookup returns CDR1 SGHRS and CDR2 YFSETQ. The CDR3 has 14 residues. V lost 4 bases and J 7 bases, leaving 14 bases between the germline ends. Some clones are missing from TCRdb's copy, which holds only in-frame ones; the method was immunoSEQ multiplex PCR. The sample has about 1 million clones, around 78% seen once. This chain joins TRBV5-1 and TRBJ1-4; D may be TRBD1 (5 bases). The TCR was taken from a man in his late teens or twenties in good health. Some clones in this sample may be carry-over from other donors' samples. Specimen: memory CD4+ T cells from PBMCs. Sample subset: CD45RA-negative fraction. The CDR3 bases are TGCGCCAGCAGCCCAAGAGGGGAGATTGAAAAACTGTTTTTT. Encoded protein: CASSPRGEIEKLFF.